One T cell receptor (beta chain) is described in this entry. What it binds is unknown. Sorted-subset replicate PCR reactions contained approximately 190 ng DNA, corresponding to about 30,000 T cell genomes. Sequencing was performed with immunoSEQ multiplex PCR; in TCRdb, only in-frame clones are kept and a portion is missing. The profile covers under 650,000 clones, with 95% to 97% appearing a single time and about 0.054% taken by the ten largest. This sample is part of a study of shared clonotypes between healthy human individuals. Study background: The study drew on a couple of women and a few men aged 18 to 49 as donors. Three plates each covered CD4 naive and memory; CD8 naive two, CD8 memory one. Study results and caveats: Specimens sampled were limited to blood, with tissue repertoires likely differing.

The sequencing input was naive CD4+ T cells sorted from blood. Regarding subset: CD45RA+ positively selected. This sequence originates from a woman aged 25-40 years in good health.

CDR3 DNA: TGCGCCAGCAGCTTGTACGGACAGGGCTACGAGCAGTACTTC. Translating gives CASSLYGQGYEQYF. The J gene is TRBJ2-7, the V gene TRBV10-2; 8 bases fit TRBD1. Germline CDR1 is WSHSY and CDR2 is SAAADI. V shed 6 bases, J shed 3 bases, and the junction held 7 bases outside the gene matches. The CDR3 length is 14 residues.